These 11 T cell receptor beta chains were all obtained from the same sample, sequenced in a study of T cell clonality in common variable immunodeficiency. Data came from immunoSEQ multiplex PCR; TCRdb stores just in-frame clones and leaves some out. The repertoire has about 34,000 clones, none seen only once; the ten largest take 0.95%. Sample: peripheral blood mononuclear cells. The receptors originated from a person aged 18-70 years in good health.

This clone was detected ten times or more. The DNA ends 3 residues before the CDR3 does, and the rest of the CDR3 is filled in from the germline J gene. The V gene is TRBV20-1, the J gene TRBJ2-5; 7 positions agree with TRBD1. Germline trimming cut 0 bases from V and 1 base from J; bases unmatched to any gene: 23. The length of the CDR3 is 21 residues. CDR1 and CDR2 from the germline V gene are DFQATT and SNEGSKA (reference sequence). The covered CDR3 bases are TGCAGTGCTAGAGATTCATGGGGGACAGTCCAACCTAAGGGGCCCCAAGAGACC. As protein: CSARDSWGTVQPKGPQET. In full, the CDR3 is CSARDSWGTVQPKGPQETQYF.

This clone has ten or more counts. The read is 3 residues too short to cover the CDR3 end, so that end is filled in from the germline J gene. The V call is TRBV11-2, the J call TRBJ2-7; unclear D gene. CDR3 size: 15 residues. Deletions cut 2 bases from V and 4 bases from J, with 15 bases between. Per the germline V gene, CDR1 is SGHAT and CDR2 is FQNNGV. CDR3 sequence: CASSLSARVGYEQYF. Partial CDR3 DNA: TGTGCCAGCAGCTTAAGCGCCCGCGTTGGGTACGAG.

The sample holds many counts of this clone. The part of the CDR3 DNA that was read is TGTGCCAGCAGCGTAGGACTAGCGGGAGGGGGGTTCTACGAGGCGACCGGGGAG. This encodes CASSVGLAGGGFYEATGE. The whole CDR3 protein reads CASSVGLAGGGFYEATGELFF. The chain links TRBV9 to TRBJ2-2; 14 nucleotides line up with TRBD2. The read finishes 3 residues shy of the CDR3 end, and the germline J gene is used to complete it. Germline CDR1 SGDLS, CDR2 YYNGEE. The CDR3 has 21 amino acids. Losses at the gene ends were 0 bases for V and 5 bases for J; bases not matched to a gene: 15.

This clone was counted at least ten times. Read coverage stops 3 residues before the CDR3 terminus; the germline J gene supplies the remainder. The rearrangement joins TRBV7-3 to TRBJ1-2; D is unresolved. Trimming cost V 5 bases and J 0 bases, with 13 bases left between them. Germline loops: CDR1 SGHTA, CDR2 FQGTGA. The CDR3 is 15 residues long. The sequenced CDR3 bases are TGTGCCAGCAGCCCCCCCGGAGGGTCTAACTATGGC. It is translated as CASSPPGGSNYG. The full CDR3 protein reads CASSPPGGSNYGYTF.

This clone was counted many times. The sequenced fragment ends 3 residues before the CDR3 boundary, so the rest is inferred from the germline J gene. The chain recombines TRBV19 with TRBJ2-1; TRBD2 agrees at 8 bases. Germline loops: CDR1 LNHDA, CDR2 SQIVND (reference sequence). The length of the CDR3 is 16 residues. V trimming: 6 bases; J trimming: 3 bases; junction bases outside the gene matches: 10. Incomplete CDR3 DNA: TGTGCCAGTAGCACCCGGGCGGGGGGAGGCTACAATGAG. The encoded protein is CASSTRAGGGYNE. The full CDR3 reads CASSTRAGGGYNEQFF.

There are many counts of this clone. The read ends 3 residues early relative to the CDR3; the germline J gene fills the gap. This chain connects TRBV20-1 to TRBJ2-3, with TRBD2 identical over 8 bases. Germline V CDR1 and CDR2: DFQATT, SNEGSKA (reference sequence). The CDR3 sequence is 15 residues long. Trimming removed 3 bases from V and 1 base from J; junction bases left unmatched: 6. The sequenced part of the CDR3 DNA is TGCAGTGCTAGTGGGCGGGAGGATGGCACAGATACG. It specifies CSASGREDGTDT. The CDR3 reads in full as CSASGREDGTDTQYF.

This clone appeared many times. The read ends 3 residues shy of where the CDR3 ends; the end is completed using the germline J gene. The chain carries TRBV5-1 and TRBJ2-7, with a weak D call TRBD2 (6 bases). Trimming stripped 2 bases from V and 2 bases from J, with 11 bases between. The CDR3 has 14 residues. CDR1 SGHRS and CDR2 YFSETQ come from the germline V gene. The CDR3 region is CASSFRDLTYEQYF. The sequenced CDR3 bases are TGCGCCAGCAGCTTCCGGGACTTGACCTACGAG.

This clone was seen a handful of times. The DNA ends 3 residues before the CDR3 does, and the rest of the CDR3 is filled in from the germline J gene. J is TRBJ1-2 and V is TRBV5-1; D might be TRBD1 (5 bases). Trimming took off 0 bases at V and 7 bases at J, with 13 bases between the two ends. The CDR3 covers 14 residues. Germline loops: CDR1 SGHRS, CDR2 YFSETQ. The part of the CDR3 DNA that was read is TGCGCCAGCAGCTTGGATGGCATGGGGGGTGGC. Translation: CASSLDGMGGG. From start to end, the CDR3 is CASSLDGMGGGYTF.

This clone was detected ten times or more. From the germline J gene comes the end of the CDR3, since the read stops 3 residues before it. This rearrangement joins TRBV7-8 to TRBJ2-7; D call uncertain. The V and J ends lost 5 bases and 4 bases respectively, with 15 bases between them. Per the germline V gene, CDR1 is SGHVS and CDR2 is FQNEAQ. CDR3 size: 14 residues. The CDR3: CASSPRPSLYEQYF. Incomplete CDR3 DNA: TGTGCCAGCAGCCCGCGGCCTAGTCTGTACGAG.

Ten or more counts support this clone. Sequence at one end of the junction differs from germline and may be a read error. The DNA ends 3 residues before the CDR3 does, and the rest of the CDR3 is filled in from the germline J gene. The chain uses TRBV20-1 and TRBJ2-4; a possible D gene is TRBD2 (6 bases). This CDR3 comprises 13 residues. From germline, CDR1 is DFQATT and CDR2 SNEGSKA (reference sequence). The CDR3 here is CSAGTPARNIQYF. The covered CDR3 bases are TGCAGTGCTGGGACTCCCGCCAGAAACATT.

This clone has a handful of counts. At one end, the junction sequence differs from germline, possibly due to a read error. The read falls 3 residues short of the CDR3 end, and the missing part is taken from the germline J gene. V is TRBV7-9 and J is TRBJ1-4, with TRBD1 matching 7 bases. The CDR3 contains 15 residues. CDR1 and CDR2 from the germline V gene are SEHNR and FQNEAQ (reference sequence). The CDR3 region is CASSLLTGWNEELFF. CDR3 bases read: TGTGCCAGCAGCCTTCTGACAGGGTGGAATGAAGAA.